A single sample gave rise to the 7 T cell receptor beta chains below, sequenced in a study of vaccination effects on CD4 cells after COVID-19 (dated by TCRdb to between 2021 and 2024). Receptor libraries were prepared by the immunoSEQ multiplex PCR assay. This is the immuneACCESS table as TCRdb keeps it, with only in-frame sequences that have V and J called. A part of the clones is gone; compared with another copy, unresolved V genes explain less than half, and the rest is unexplained. The table for this sample lists tens of thousands of clones; around 69% of them were counted only once. The top ten constitute roughly 2.8% of the sample. The ViraFEST assay stimulated PBMC with viral peptide pools and then used TCR sequencing to identify antigen-specific CD4+ T cell clonotypes by expansion. After about 10 days of culture, CD4+ T cells were isolated with the EasySep CD4+ T cell isolation kit. Healthy vaccine recipients had no prior SARS-CoV-2 infection, confirmed by negative nucleocapsid antibodies before and after vaccination.

What these receptors recognize is not known. The sample in question was CD4+ T cells from PBMCs cultured with HCoV-NL63 spike peptides, obtained before COVID-19 vaccination. The sample's cell subset or site label, decoded: HCoV-NL63 spike overlapping peptide pool stimulation. Receptors were obtained from a human donor who received a COVID-19 vaccine.

The chain carries TRBV10-3 and TRBJ1-1; a possible D gene is TRBD1 (5 bases). V lost 0 bases and J lost 5, with 13 bases in between. Germline lookup yields CDR1 ENHRY and CDR2 SYGVKD. The CDR3 extends over 15 amino acids. The CDR3 sequence: CAISESTNQGTEAFF. CDR3 bases: TGTGCCATCAGTGAGTCGACGAACCAGGGAACTGAAGCTTTCTTT.

This clone turned up a few times. The chain joins TRBV30 to TRBJ2-7; the D is unclear. V lost 1 base and J lost 5, with 6 bases in between. The germline V gene encodes CDR1 GTSNPN and CDR2 SVGIG (reference sequence). This CDR3 spans 11 amino acids. The DNA of the CDR3 is TGTGCCTGGAGTGCCATGAACGAGCAGTACGTC. This codes for CAWSAMNEQYV.

The V call is TRBV12-3 or TRBV12-4, the J call TRBJ2-1, with 8 bases aligning to TRBD1. The CDR3 is 13 amino acids. J lost 8 bases, V lost 3 bases, and 3 bases had no gene match. CDR3 sequence (DNA): TGTGCCAGCAGTTTCGGACAGGGCTATGAGCAGTTCTTC. Residues: CASSFGQGYEQFF.

The CDR3 sequence is CASSVGTSGNTIYF. The CDR3 region has the DNA TGTGCCAGCAGCGTAGGGACCTCTGGAAACACCATATATTTT. This chain uses TRBV9 with TRBJ1-3; D remains unclear. Germline-derived CDR1 and CDR2 are SGDLS and YYNGEE. With 0 bases removed from V and 0 bases from J, the gap between germline ends came to 4 bases. The length of the CDR3 is 14 residues.

The rearrangement joins TRBV9 to TRBJ1-2, with D possibly matching TRBD1 (5 bases). With 6 bases removed from V and 7 bases from J, the gap between germline ends came to 19 bases. Germline CDR1 SGDLS, CDR2 YYNGEE. The CDR3 length is 14 residues. CDR3 residues: CASTLGVQASGYTF. The CDR3 DNA sequence: TGTGCCAGCACCCTAGGGGTGCAGGCAAGTGGCTACACCTTC.

V is TRBV2 and J is TRBJ2-1, with TRBD2 matching over 10 bases. The J segment lost 6 bases and the V segment lost 6 bases, leaving 20 bases of the junction unmatched. The CDR3 has 19 amino acids. Germline lookup yields CDR1 SNHLY and CDR2 FYNNEI. In DNA, the CDR3 is TGTGCCAGCAGCGACCCACCCAGTGCTAGCGGGGGATATGGCAATGAGCAGTTCTTC. This gives the protein CASSDPPSASGGYGNEQFF.

The chain carries TRBV7-8 and TRBJ1-4, with TRBD1 identical over 7 bases. J lost 7 bases, V lost 5 bases, and 10 bases had no gene match. CDR3 length: 15 residues. Germline V CDR1 and CDR2: SGHVS, FQNEAQ. Written as DNA, the CDR3 is TGTGCCAGCAGCACCCGACAGGGTGTAGGTGAAAAACTGTTTTTT. Its translation: CASSTRQGVGEKLFF.